A selection of T cell receptor beta chains follows, all from one sample in a study of T cell responses to AZD1222 COVID-19 vaccine. Libraries were prepared by immunoSEQ multiplex PCR; TCRdb keeps only in-frame clonotypes and omits some of them. This table holds some 60,000 clones, approximately 86% found once. Material: peripheral blood, obtained 28 days after the second AZD1222 dose. The source of these receptors is an adult who received the AZD1222 COVID-19 vaccine. Each CDR3 is given with its conserved first and last residue. Each record gives: J gene, V gene, clone size, D gene, CDR3 DNA, CDR3 protein. A D gene is named only where the DNA matches it firmly. Some rows mark clone size as missing; the rest say once, few, many or name a class of expanded clone.

TRBJ2-3,TRBV28,.,TRBD1,TGTGCCACCGGGACAGGGAGAGCTGATACGCAGTATTTT,CATGTGRADTQYF
TRBJ1-2,TRBV5-1,.,TRBD1,TGCGCCAGCAGCCCCGGTAGAAGACAGGGGGGCTACACCTTC,CASSPGRRQGGYTF
TRBJ1-3,TRBV7-9,few,.,TGTGCCAGCAGCCAGTCTGGAAACACCATATATTTT,CASSQSGNTIYF
TRBJ1-4,TRBV5-1,.,TRBD1,TGCGCCAGCAGCATGTCGGGACAGGGTGGGGAAAAACTGTTTTTT,CASSMSGQGGEKLFF
TRBJ1-4,TRBV3-1/TRBV3-2,.,.,TGTGCCAGCAGACGGCACTACAAACTGTTTTTT,CASRRHYKLFF
TRBJ1-2,TRBV6-5,once,.,TGTGCCAGCAGTTACTCAGGGGGGGCTAACTATGGCTACACCTTC,CASSYSGGANYGYTF
TRBJ2-1,TRBV12-3/TRBV12-4,few,.,TGTGCCAGCAGTTTAAATCGGTGGAATGAGCAGTTCTTC,CASSLNRWNEQFF
TRBJ1-4,TRBV4-2,.,.,TGTGCCAGCAGCTCAAGACGGACTAATGAAAAACTGTTTTTT,CASSSRRTNEKLFF
TRBJ2-2,TRBV28,.,.,TGTGCTGCGGGCAGTATATATGGGGAGCTGTTTTTT,CAAGSIYGELFF
TRBJ1-1,TRBV18,.,TRBD1,TGTGCCAGCTCACCACAGGAGGGGGCTCCCCTGGGCACTGAAGCTTTCTTT,CASSPQEGAPLGTEAFF
TRBJ2-3,TRBV14,.,.,TGTGCCAGCAGAGGACAGAGATCTAGCACAGATACGCAGTATTTT,CASRGQRSSTDTQYF
TRBJ1-5,TRBV6-6,.,.,TGTGCCAGCAGTTACCGGGGGGGAGGCAATCAGCCCCAGCATTTT,CASSYRGGGNQPQHF
TRBJ2-7,TRBV3-1/TRBV3-2,.,TRBD1,TGTGCCAGCAGCTGGGGACAGGTCCTAGATATGGAGCAGTACTTC,CASSWGQVLDMEQYF
TRBJ1-1,TRBV6-5,.,.,TGTGCCAGCAGGGACGGACAGTCAAGGACTGAAGCTTTCTTT,CASRDGQSRTEAFF
TRBJ2-5,TRBV18,.,TRBD1,TGTGCCAGCTCACCACGGCAGGGGGCGGGAGAGACCCAGTACTTC,CASSPRQGAGETQYF
TRBJ2-2,TRBV28,.,TRBD2,TGTGCCAGCACCCCCCCACCAGGCGGGAGAACTGCCGGGGAGCTGTTTTTT,CASTPPPGGRTAGELFF
TRBJ1-5,TRBV5-8,few,TRBD1,TGTGCCAGCAGCCGTGGCGTGGGACAGGTTCAGCCCCAGCATTTT,CASSRGVGQVQPQHF
TRBJ2-5,TRBV5-1,.,TRBD2,TGCGCCAGCAGCTTGGTGGCTAGCGGGAGTCGGGCAGAGACCCAGTACTTC,CASSLVASGSRAETQYF
TRBJ1-2,TRBV4-2,.,.,TGTGCCAGCAGCCAAGATGCAGGGAACAGCTTTGGCTATGGCTACACCTTC,CASSQDAGNSFGYGYTF
TRBJ2-7,TRBV7-2,.,TRBD2,TGTGCCAGCAGCGTGACTAGCGGGAGTTCCTACGAGCAGTACTTC,CASSVTSGSSYEQYF
TRBJ1-3,TRBV6-5,.,.,TGTGCCAGCAGTATTACAGGGTACGGTGGAAACACCATATATTTT,CASSITGYGGNTIYF
TRBJ1-3,TRBV6-5,.,.,TGTGCCAGCATCATTGGAAACACCATATATTTT,CASIIGNTIYF
TRBJ2-7,TRBV5-1,.,.,TGCGCCAGCAGCCCGGGACACCGGAGCTCCTACGAGCAGTACTTC,CASSPGHRSSYEQYF
TRBJ1-5,TRBV28,.,TRBD1,TGTGCCAGTCGAGGGACAGCCTCCAATCAGCCCCAGCATTTT,CASRGTASNQPQHF
TRBJ2-2,TRBV19,.,TRBD1,TGTGCCAGTAGTCCCGGACAGGGGGGTACCGGGGAGCTGTTTTTT,CASSPGQGGTGELFF
TRBJ1-5,TRBV2,.,.,TGTGCCAGCACCCGCGGGGGTTCCCAGCCCCAGCATTTT,CASTRGGSQPQHF
TRBJ2-4,TRBV7-3,.,TRBD2,TGTGCCAGCAGCCCGCGGGGGGGCAAAAACATTCAGTACTTC,CASSPRGGKNIQYF
TRBJ2-2,TRBV5-1,.,.,TGCGCCAGCAGGTTACGGGAGAACACCGGGGAGCTGTTTTTT,CASRLRENTGELFF
TRBJ2-2,TRBV5-1,.,.,TGCGCCAGCAGCTTGGCCGACACCGGGGAGCTGTTTTTT,CASSLADTGELFF
TRBJ1-2,TRBV6-1,.,.,TGTGCCAGCAGTGAAGCTCGCAGGGGATATGGCTACACCTTC,CASSEARRGYGYTF
TRBJ1-4,TRBV15,.,TRBD1,TGTGCCACCAGCCCACAGGGGATGCGGGAAAAACTGTTTTTT,CATSPQGMREKLFF
TRBJ2-2,TRBV11-2,.,TRBD2,TGTGCCAGCAGCTTAGAGTCTAGCGGGTACACCGGGGAGCTGTTTTTT,CASSLESSGYTGELFF
TRBJ2-7,TRBV7-8,.,.,TGTGCCAGCAGCTTAGAGGCGGTCACCTACGAGCAGTACTTC,CASSLEAVTYEQYF
TRBJ2-5,TRBV10-3,few,TRBD2,TGTGCCATAGCCCCCCGGCCTAGCGGGGTACAAGAGACCCAGTACTTC,CAIAPRPSGVQETQYF
TRBJ2-5,TRBV5-1,.,.,TGCGCCAGCAGCATCGCAGGGGTCCTCCAAGAGACCCAGTACTTC,CASSIAGVLQETQYF
TRBJ2-6,TRBV3-1/TRBV3-2,.,TRBD1,TGTGCCAGCAGCCGAAGGAGACAGGGAGCTGGGGCCAACGTCCTGACTTTC,CASSRRRQGAGANVLTF
TRBJ1-5,TRBV7-2,few,.,TGTGCCAGCAGCTTGGACGGCGTACCCAGGCCCCAGCATTTT,CASSLDGVPRPQHF
TRBJ2-5,TRBV2,.,.,TGTGCCAGCAGTGAAGAGACCCAGTACTTC,CASSEETQYF
TRBJ2-4,TRBV29-1,.,.,TGCAGCGTTGATTTCGGAGGAAACATTCAGTACTTC,CSVDFGGNIQYF
TRBJ1-5,TRBV11-2,.,.,TGTGCCAGCAGCTTATCAACTGGGAATCAGCCCCAGCATTTT,CASSLSTGNQPQHF
TRBJ1-3,TRBV28,.,.,TGTGCCAGCAGTTTGCCGACAGCTACCTCTGGAAACACCATATATTTT,CASSLPTATSGNTIYF
TRBJ2-6,TRBV5-8,.,TRBD1,TGTGCCAGCAGTGACAGGGGGCGCTTCGTTGGGGCCAACGTCCTGACTTTC,CASSDRGRFVGANVLTF
TRBJ2-3,TRBV4-1,once,TRBD1,TGCGCCAGCAGCCAAGGGGACAGGGGTCCAGATACGCAGTATTTT,CASSQGDRGPDTQYF
TRBJ2-7,TRBV7-9,.,TRBD1,TGTGCCAGCAGCCCGACAGGGCCCGAGCAGTACTTC,CASSPTGPEQYF
TRBJ2-5,TRBV9,.,.,TGTGCCAGCAGCGTGGATCAGGGACCGGAGACCCAGTACTTC,CASSVDQGPETQYF